A single sample gave rise to the 5 T cell receptor beta chains below, sequenced in a study of OX40 agonist ivuxolimab in advanced cancers. Library construction relied on the immunoSEQ multiplex PCR assay. What TCRdb holds here is the immuneACCESS table cut down to in-frame rearrangements. Part of the clones is not present; checked against another copy, under half of the missing clones reflect an unresolved V gene, and the others are unexplained. Here the sample has about 60,000 clones; approximately 90% occur a single time. 3.9% of the sample goes to the ten largest clones. The sample here was CD4+ or CD8+ T cells sorted from blood, taken in a trial of the OX40 agonist ivuxolimab. The receptors derive from an adult with an advanced solid tumor such as melanoma, head and neck, liver or kidney cancer.

The gene calls are TRBV27 and TRBJ1-2; D gene ambiguous. From germline, CDR1 is MNHEY and CDR2 SMNVEV (reference sequence). The CDR3 spans 14 residues. The V end lost 7 bases, the J end lost 6 bases, and 18 bases lay between the germline ends. The DNA of the CDR3 is TGTGCCAGCACCTCCCGCGGCAGTGTAAATGGCTACACCTTC. Translating gives CASTSRGSVNGYTF.

This chain joins TRBV30 and TRBJ1-3; no firm D call. Germline V lookup: CDR1 GTSNPN, CDR2 SVGIG (reference sequence). The CDR3 length is 14 residues. V lost 1 base and J 0 bases, leaving 7 bases between the germline ends. The CDR3 sequence: CAWSGRISGNTIYF. The CDR3 DNA follows: TGTGCCTGGAGTGGGAGGATCTCTGGAAACACCATATATTTT.

The V gene is TRBV5-4, the J gene TRBJ2-1; 9 bases are shared with TRBD1. Losses at the gene ends were 2 bases for V and 6 bases for J; bases not matched to a gene: 6. This CDR3 region has 15 residues. The germline CDR1 and CDR2 sequences are SGHNT and YYREEE (reference sequence). CDR3 nucleotides: TGTGCCAGCAGCTTACGGGACAGGGAGGGCAATGAGCAGTTCTTC. Its translation is CASSLRDREGNEQFF.

V gene TRBV5-4 combines with J gene TRBJ2-3; possible D gene TRBD2, 5 bases. The CDR3 runs 16 residues. Germline-derived CDR1 and CDR2 are SGHNT and YYREEE (reference sequence). The germline V and J ends were trimmed by 0 bases and 2 bases, with 13 bases remaining between them. CDR3 bases: TGTGCCAGCAGCTTGGAGGCTAGCACCACCACAGATACGCAGTATTTT. Its protein product is CASSLEASTTTDTQYF. The variable domain in full, completed from reference TRBV5-4 and TRBJ2-3, reads ETGVTQSPTHLIKTRGQQVTLRCSSQSGHNTVSWYQQALGQGPQFIFQYYREEENGRGNFPPRFSGLQFPNYSSELNVNALELDDSALYLCASSLEASTTTDTQYFGPGTRLTVL.

The chain is built from TRBV2 and TRBJ2-1; D remains ambiguous. The V and J ends lost 3 bases and 5 bases respectively, with 23 bases between them. This CDR3 has 18 residues. CDR1 SNHLY and CDR2 FYNNEI come from the germline V gene. The CDR3 here is CASSDSRARLTANNEQFF. In DNA form, the CDR3 reads TGTGCCAGCAGTGATAGTAGGGCACGTCTCACGGCCAACAATGAGCAGTTCTTC.